A selection of T cell receptor beta chains follows, all from one sample in a study of T cells of healthy individuals. Each CDR3 protein is one row after TCRdb ran MiXCR on the 5' RACE reads. The sample has fewer than 75,000 distinct CDR3 sequences, roughly 17% seen once. These receptors all stem from a human donor in good health. Each CDR3 is given with its conserved first and last residue. D genes are given only for firm matches. Clone sizes are given selectively: once, few, many, or a class where the clone is expanded.

>TRBJ2-7|many|TRBV7-2|-|16
TGTGCCAGCAGCCTACTTACGAGTCGGGACCCCTACGAGCAGTACTTC
CASSLLTSRDPYEQYF
>TRBJ1-2|many|TRBV7-9|-|14
TGTGCCAGCAGCCCCACGGGGCAGGTCTATGGCTACACCTTC
CASSPTGQVYGYTF
>TRBJ1-5|few|TRBV7-8|-|11
TGTGCCAGCAGCTCCTCAGGGCCCCAGCATTTT
CASSSSGPQHF
>TRBJ1-2|many|TRBV12-3/TRBV12-4|-|13
TGTGCCAGCAGTTTTTACAGCGGGGATGGCTACACCTTC
CASSFYSGDGYTF
>TRBJ2-2|-|TRBV27|TRBD1|16
TGTGCCAGCAGTCCAAGGGACAGCGCTAACACCGGGGAGCTGTTTTTT
CASSPRDSANTGELFF
>TRBJ2-2|-|TRBV9|TRBD2|16
TGTGCCAGCAGTAGCGGGGGGACGGTGAACACCGGGGAGCTGTTTTTT
CASSSGGTVNTGELFF
>TRBJ2-6|-|TRBV5-1|-|15
TGCGCCAGCAGCTTGCAGGGTGCCGGGGCCAACGTCCTGACTTTC
CASSLQGAGANVLTF
>TRBJ1-1|few|TRBV11-2|-|12
TGTGCCAGCAGCTTAGCGGGAGGTTCAGCTTTCTTT
CASSLAGGSAFF
>TRBJ1-1|-|TRBV2|-|13
TGTGCCAGCAAGGACAAGATGAACACTGAAGCTTTCTTT
CASKDKMNTEAFF
>TRBJ2-5|few|TRBV9|TRBD2|15
TGTGCCAGCAGCGTAATAGCGGGGTTTCAAGAGACCCAGTACTTC
CASSVIAGFQETQYF
>TRBJ2-3|-|TRBV27|TRBD1|13
TGTGCCAGCGGACCGACAGGGATACATACGCAGTATTTT
CASGPTGIHTQYF
>TRBJ2-1|many|TRBV9|TRBD1|17
TGTGCCAGCAGCGGGGGACCTGACAGGGGCGCCAACAATGAGCAGTTCTTC
CASSGGPDRGANNEQFF
>TRBJ2-7|many|TRBV4-2|TRBD2|16
TGTGCCAGCAGCCAAGAACTAGCGACTAGCTCCTACGAGCAGTACTTC
CASSQELATSSYEQYF
>TRBJ2-1|-|TRBV27|TRBD1|16
TGTGCCAGCAGATCAATTGGGACAGGGGTTCACGATGAGCAGTTCTTC
CASRSIGTGVHDEQFF
>TRBJ1-2|many|TRBV11-3|-|11
TGTGCCAGCAGCTTAGCCAATGGCTACACCTTC
CASSLANGYTF
>TRBJ2-6|many|TRBV29-1|-|16
TGCAGCGTTGAAGTTCCTCATATTTCTGGGGCCAACGTCCTGACTTTC
CSVEVPHISGANVLTF
>TRBJ2-7|few|TRBV5-1|-|14
TGCGCCAGCAGTCCGTCTAGCGCATCCTACGAGCAGTACTTC
CASSPSSASYEQYF
>TRBJ2-5|many|TRBV7-9|-|15
TGTGCCAGCAGCTCCGGGGCTCCCCCGGGGGAGACCCAGTACTTC
CASSSGAPPGETQYF
>TRBJ2-1|many|TRBV6-2/TRBV6-3|-|16
TGTGCCAGCAGTGATCATGACCCGCTACCCTACAATGAGCAGTTCTTC
CASSDHDPLPYNEQFF
>TRBJ2-1|-|TRBV4-3|-|18
TGCGCCAGCAGCCAAGATAATAGACCAGGGTACTACTACAATGAGCAGTTCTTC
CASSQDNRPGYYYNEQFF
>TRBJ1-4|few|TRBV10-3|-|14
TGTGCCATCAGTGGAGGGGCGCGCCTTGAAAAACTGTTTTTT
CAISGGARLEKLFF
>TRBJ1-1|many|TRBV6-5|-|15
TGTGCCAGCAGTTACTTAACAGGTGGGAACACTGAAGCTTTCTTT
CASSYLTGGNTEAFF
>TRBJ2-5|many|TRBV6-5|TRBD1|13
TGTGCCAGCACCGATGGACAGGGAGAGACCCAGTACTTC
CASTDGQGETQYF
>TRBJ2-7|-|TRBV12-3/TRBV12-4|-|12
TGTGCCAGCAGTTTAAGCGGGTACGAGCAGTACTTC
CASSLSGYEQYF
>TRBJ2-7|many|TRBV6-5|TRBD2|15
TGTGCCAGCAACCGAGCCGGGACTAGCGGTTACGAGCAGTACTTC
CASNRAGTSGYEQYF
>TRBJ2-3|many|TRBV29-1|TRBD1|15
TGCAGCGTTGAAGATAGGGACAGGGACACAGATACGCAGTATTTT
CSVEDRDRDTDTQYF
>TRBJ2-3|once|TRBV2|TRBD2|14
TGTGAAAGAAGACTAGCGGTTAGCACAGATACGCAGTATTTT
CERRLAVSTDTQYF
>TRBJ1-5|few|TRBV27|-|16
TGTGCCAGCAGTTTATATGGGGGGGGCAGCAATCAGCCCCAGCATTTT
CASSLYGGGSNQPQHF
>TRBJ2-2|-|TRBV2|-|16
TGTGCCAGCAGTGAAGGGTTAGCGACGAACACCGGGGAGCTGTTTTTT
CASSEGLATNTGELFF
>TRBJ2-1|few|TRBV4-2|TRBD1|17
TGTGCCAGCAGCCACCCATATGGGGACAGGGGGCAAGGTGAGCAGTTCTTC
CASSHPYGDRGQGEQFF
>TRBJ2-3|-|TRBV7-9|-|15
TGTGCCAGCAGCTTAGCCACGGAAGTTCTCGATACGCAGTATTTT
CASSLATEVLDTQYF
>TRBJ2-7|-|TRBV6-5|TRBD2|15
TGTGCCAGCAGTTACGAACCTAGCGGGGGTGGCGAGCAGTACTTC
CASSYEPSGGGEQYF
>TRBJ1-4|-|TRBV25-1|TRBD1|13
TGTGCCAGCAGAGACAGGGTGTATGAAAAACTGTTTTTT
CASRDRVYEKLFF
>TRBJ1-2|many|TRBV6-1|-|16
TGTGCCAGCAGTGAACCTCCAGTTGATCCTAGCTATGGCTACACCTTC
CASSEPPVDPSYGYTF
>TRBJ2-1|-|TRBV2|-|11
TGTGCCAGCAACACCTACAATGAGCAGTTCTTC
CASNTYNEQFF
>TRBJ1-1|few|TRBV19|-|14
TGTGCCAGTAGTATCCCGGGGGGGTACACTGAAGCTTTCTTT
CASSIPGGYTEAFF
>TRBJ2-5|many|TRBV15|TRBD2|17
TGTGCCACCAGCAGAGATATATGGACTAGCGGCGAAGAGACCCAGTACTTC
CATSRDIWTSGEETQYF